The 22 T cell receptor beta chains given below trace back to one sample, sequenced in a study of CD4 T cell repertoires in COVID-19. Here immunoSEQ multiplex PCR was the method, and the copy in TCRdb shows in-frame clones only, minus some. The sample includes over 250 clones, around 13% seen only once; the top ten take 28%. These TCRs are of unknown antigen specificity. CFSE-labeled cells were stimulated with autologous monocytes plus recombinant SARS-CoV-2 spike or nucleoprotein. Sequences were derived from effector memory CD4+ T cells, cultured in vitro, sampled after recovery from COVID-19. Every receptor here comes from a human donor who had COVID-19.

By proportion, this clone is large. The chain links TRBV6-5 to TRBJ2-2, with D possibly TRBD1 on 5 matching bases. CDR3 length equals 15 residues. The V gene's germline CDR1 is MNHEY and CDR2 SVGAGI. Trimming left V 5 bases short and J 0 bases short, with 10 bases between. This CDR3 is CASSTGRANTGELFF. In nucleotides, the CDR3 is TGTGCCAGCAGTACCGGCAGGGCGAACACCGGGGAGCTGTTTTTT.

The chain combines TRBV24-1 with TRBJ2-7; D is unclear. The CDR3 has 15 amino acids. V dropped 10 bases and J dropped 2 bases, with 20 bases sitting between them. Germline CDR1 and CDR2: KGHDR and SFDVKD. CDR3 nucleotides: TGTGCCACGATATTCGTGTTCTTTCACCCCTACGAGCAGTACGTC. Its translation is CATIFVFFHPYEQYV.

By sample fraction, this clone is large. The chain is built from TRBV19 and TRBJ1-2; a possible D gene is TRBD1 (5 bases). V was shortened by 5 bases and J by 4 bases, with 17 bases between the two germline ends. The germline V gene has CDR1 LNHDA and CDR2 SQIVND (reference sequence). The CDR3 consists of 15 residues. The CDR3 region is CASSSSPGTVYGYTF. In DNA, the CDR3 is TGTGCCAGTAGTTCGTCCCCGGGGACGGTCTATGGCTACACCTTC.

Within the sample, this clone is large (0.1 to 1%). This rearrangement joins TRBV6-6 to TRBJ2-7; tentatively, D is TRBD1 (6 bases). V lost 5 bases and J lost 5, with 13 bases in between. Germline-derived CDR1 and CDR2 are MNHNY and SVGAGI (reference sequence). The length of the CDR3 is 13 residues. CDR3: CASSPRGGHEQYF. CDR3 DNA: TGTGCCAGCAGTCCTAGAGGGGGACACGAGCAGTACTTC.

This clone is medium-sized by share. This sequence joins TRBV5-1 and TRBJ2-5; D is possibly TRBD1 (6 bases). The V and J ends lost 4 bases and 5 bases respectively, with 15 bases between them. The CDR3 consists of 14 residues. CDR1 and CDR2 from the germline V gene are SGHRS and YFSETQ. DNA for the CDR3: TGCGCCAGCAGCGTCGGACAGCCGGGGGAGACCCAGTACTTC. Protein: CASSVGQPGETQYF.

J is TRBJ2-5 and V is TRBV6-4, with a weak D call TRBD2 (6 bases). Trimming pared 5 bases from V and 0 bases from J, leaving 13 bases between. CDR1 and CDR2 (germline): MRHNA, SNTAGT. CDR3 size: 15 residues. DNA of the CDR3: TGTGCCAGCAGTCTCTCGTCGGGGGACCAAGAGACCCAGTACTTC. It yields the protein CASSLSSGDQETQYF.

By share, this clone ranks as large. The chain couples TRBV3-1 (or the pseudogene TRBV3-2) to TRBJ1-1; tentatively, D is TRBD1 (5 bases). Trimming left V 4 bases short and J 7 bases short, with 16 bases between. The CDR3 has 14 amino acids. CDR1 and CDR2 (germline): LGHDT, YNNKEL (reference sequence). CDR3 residues: CASSPAGGRGEAFF. CDR3 sequence (DNA): TGTGCCAGCAGCCCTGCGGGGGGTAGGGGTGAAGCTTTCTTT.

This clone is large (0.1 to 1%) by share. V gene TRBV14 combines with J gene TRBJ2-1; TRBD2 aligns across 12 bases. From germline, CDR1 is SGHDN and CDR2 FVKESK. V was pared by 5 bases and J by 9 bases, with 8 bases of the junction left unmatched. The CDR3 contains 15 residues. CDR3 sequence: CASSGRTSGTGEQFF. The DNA for the CDR3 is TGTGCCAGCAGCGGACGGACTAGCGGGACCGGTGAGCAGTTCTTC.

Judged by abundance, this clone is large. The V and J genes are TRBV27 and TRBJ1-2, with 10 positions matching TRBD1. The CDR3 is 16 residues long. Germline V gives CDR1 MNHEY, CDR2 SMNVEV (reference sequence). The V segment lost 5 bases and the J segment 1 base; nucleotides outside the gene matches: 7. In DNA form, the CDR3 reads TGTGCCAGCAGTCCACGACAGGGGGCTCTTAACTATGGCTACACCTTC. It encodes CASSPRQGALNYGYTF.

This chain uses TRBV28 with TRBJ2-1; 15 bases fit TRBD2. The junction had 6 bases not matched to a gene; V was cut back by 6 bases and J by 0 bases. Germline V CDR1 and CDR2: MDHEN, SYDVKM. CDR3 length: 18 residues. The CDR3 loop reads CASSPGLAGGGSYNEQFF. In DNA, the CDR3 is TGTGCCAGCAGCCCTGGACTAGCGGGGGGGGGCTCCTACAATGAGCAGTTCTTC.

In this sample, this clone is large. The chain couples TRBV3-1 (or the pseudogene TRBV3-2) to TRBJ2-1, with TRBD2 as a possible D gene (6 bases). Germline V gene lookup returns CDR1 LGHDT and CDR2 YNNKEL (reference sequence). This CDR3 is 14 amino acids long. Trimming stripped 4 bases from V and 9 bases from J, with 16 bases between. The CDR3 coding sequence is TGTGCCAGCAGCCCCGCCGGGGGAAGGGGTGAGCAGTTCTTC. Translated: CASSPAGGRGEQFF.

By share, this clone ranks as large. This chain uses TRBV12-5 with TRBJ1-2; TRBD1 is a possible D gene (5 bases). The CDR3 sequence is 13 residues long. Trimming removed 5 bases at V and 5 bases at J, with 12 bases between. The germline V gene encodes CDR1 LGHNT and CDR2 FRNRAP. Written as DNA, the CDR3 is TGTGCTAGTGGTACCGGGACGCCTTATGGCTACACCTTC. Translated, it gives CASGTGTPYGYTF.

By share of the sample, this clone is medium-sized. J is TRBJ2-2 and V is TRBV19, with 10 bases lining up with TRBD1. V lost 4 bases and J lost 3; bases outside the gene matches: 8. Germline lookup yields CDR1 LNHDA and CDR2 SQIVND (reference sequence). This CDR3 spans 17 amino acids. The CDR3: CASSRKTGGFYTGELFF. As DNA, the CDR3 is TGTGCCAGTAGTAGAAAGACAGGGGGCTTTTACACCGGGGAGCTGTTTTTT.

By share, this clone ranks as large. The sample carries other DNA sequences with the same CDR3. The genes are TRBV19 and TRBJ2-3; either TRBD1 or TRBD2 may fit D (6 bases each). Trimming left V 1 base short and J 2 bases short, with 13 bases between. The CDR3 is made up of 16 amino acids. Germline CDR1 is LNHDA and CDR2 is SQIVND (reference sequence). The CDR3 protein is CASSIVRGRSTDTQYF. DNA for the CDR3: TGTGCCAGTAGTATAGTACGGGGGCGGTCCACAGATACGCAGTATTTT.

A word on this clone: Just one base apart from a much larger clone, this may be a read error. V and J are TRBV23-1 and TRBJ2-6; D perhaps matches TRBD2 (6 bases). TRBV23-1 carries the ORF label, with uncertain function. CDR3 size: 19 residues. The CDR3 loop reads CPSRPLEGPRASGANVLTF. Here the CDR3 DNA reads TGCCCCAGCAGACCACTGGAGGGGCCCCGGGCCTCTGGGGCCAACGTCCTGACTTTC.

This clone was counted between two and nine times. The V and J genes are TRBV10-3 and TRBJ2-7; D is unclear. Trimming took 0 bases from V and 0 from J, leaving 6 bases between them. Looked up from germline, CDR1 is ENHRY and CDR2 is SYGVKD. The CDR3 is made up of 14 amino acids. In nucleotides, the CDR3 is TGTGCCATCAGTGAGTCGCCCGGCTCCTACGAGCAGTACGTC. Protein sequence: CAISESPGSYEQYV.

In its sample, this clone ranks as medium-sized. The gene calls are TRBV4-1 and TRBJ2-5; possibly TRBD2 for D (6 bases). V lost 1 base and J 5 bases, leaving 20 bases between the germline ends. Germline-derived CDR1 and CDR2 are MGHRA and YSYEKL. This CDR3 has 17 amino acids. The CDR3 DNA follows: TGCGCCAGCAGCCAAGGTTTAACGGGACTCCTAGGGGAGACCCAGTACTTC. As protein: CASSQGLTGLLGETQYF.

Sample share makes this clone large (0.1 to 1%). CDR3 protein: CASSSQGVLNGYTF. DNA of the CDR3: TGTGCCAGCAGTTCACAGGGGGTGCTTAATGGCTACACCTTC. The genes are TRBV25-1 and TRBJ1-2; TRBD1 matches 8 bases. Germline CDR1 and CDR2: MGHDK and SYGVNS. Germline trimming cut 5 bases from V and 6 bases from J; bases unmatched to any gene: 8. The CDR3 covers 14 residues.

The rearrangement joins TRBV9 to TRBJ2-1, with TRBD2 matching over 13 bases. This CDR3 contains 15 residues. J was trimmed by 5 bases and V by 3 bases; bases with no gene match: 2. CDR1 and CDR2 from the germline V gene are SGDLS and YYNGEE. The CDR3, as DNA: TGTGCCAGCAGCGCCGGACTAGCGGGAGACAATGAGCAGTTCTTC. This translates into CASSAGLAGDNEQFF.

A few counts support this clone. The chain employs TRBV6-5 and TRBJ1-1, with D possibly TRBD1 on 6 matching bases. This CDR3 has 14 amino acids. Germline V gives CDR1 MNHEY, CDR2 SVGAGI. The V gene lost 4 bases and the J gene lost 4 bases, with 13 bases spanning the gap. The CDR3 DNA follows: TGTGCCAGCAGTTTCAGGGGCGCGGGCACTGAAGCTTTCTTT. Its translation is CASSFRGAGTEAFF.

This clone is medium-sized within its sample. The chain joins TRBV6-2 or TRBV6-3 to TRBJ2-1; 10 positions match TRBD1. The CDR3 runs 14 residues. CDR1 and CDR2 (germline): MNHEY, SVGEGT. Trimming at V came to 4 bases and at J to 10 bases, leaving 7 bases not matched to a gene. CDR3 coding DNA: TGTGCCAGCAGTTTCAGACAGGGGGCAAAGGAGCAGTTCTTC. This codes for CASSFRQGAKEQFF.

By share, this clone counts as large. The CDR3 loop reads CASSLEQGLRGNEQYF. The CDR3 coding sequence is TGTGCCAGCAGCTTGGAGCAGGGCTTAAGGGGTAACGAGCAGTACTTC. J is TRBJ2-7 and V is TRBV5-5; D is perhaps TRBD1 (5 bases). Germline V gives CDR1 SGHKS, CDR2 YYEKEE (reference sequence). The V and J ends lost 0 bases and 5 bases respectively, with 18 bases between them. The CDR3 consists of 16 residues. Full variable domain (outside the CDR3, taken from reference TRBV5-5 and TRBJ2-7): DAGVTQSPTHLIKTRGQQVTLRCSPISGHKSVSWYQQVLGQGPQFIFQYYEKEERGRGNFPDRFSARQFPNYSSELNVNALLLGDSALYLCASSLEQGLRGNEQYFGPGTRLTVT.